A selection of T cell receptor beta chains follows, all from one sample in a study of cytomegalovirus exposure and HLA in healthy donors. Clones were read by immunoSEQ multiplex PCR, and TCRdb kept only the in-frame ones, dropping some. The sample has fewer than 110,000 clones, and its top ten clones hold approximately 3.7%. Sequenced input: PBMCs. Every receptor here comes from a man aged 35-49 years in good health and CMV-seronegative. Both conserved end residues are part of each CDR3. A D gene is named only where the DNA matches it firmly.

V gene: TRBV18; D gene: NA; J gene: TRBJ2-3; CDR3 protein: CASSPPGTDTQYF; CDR3 DNA: TGTGCCAGCTCACCCCCCGGCACAGATACGCAGTATTTT
V gene: TRBV7-6; D gene: NA; J gene: TRBJ1-2; CDR3 protein: CASSLGGGVDGYTF; CDR3 DNA: TGTGCCAGCAGCTTAGGAGGGGGGGTGGATGGCTACACCTTC
V gene: TRBV6-1; D gene: TRBD2; J gene: TRBJ2-1; CDR3 protein: CASSEYRLASGRFHEQFF; CDR3 DNA: TGTGCCAGCAGTGAATATAGACTAGCAAGTGGACGTTTCCATGAGCAGTTCTTC
V gene: TRBV29-1; D gene: TRBD2; J gene: TRBJ2-7; CDR3 protein: CSVPPVAGGFYEQYF; CDR3 DNA: TGCAGCGTCCCCCCCGTAGCGGGAGGTTTCTACGAGCAGTACTTC
V gene: TRBV27; D gene: TRBD1; J gene: TRBJ1-5; CDR3 protein: CASKRHRGADQPQHF; CDR3 DNA: TGTGCCAGCAAGAGACACAGGGGGGCGGATCAGCCCCAGCATTTT
V gene: TRBV6-1; D gene: NA; J gene: TRBJ1-5; CDR3 protein: CASRRNRYQPQHF; CDR3 DNA: TGTGCCAGCAGGAGGAATCGTTATCAGCCCCAGCATTTT
V gene: TRBV10-3; D gene: NA; J gene: TRBJ2-3; CDR3 protein: CAISLTTESSTDTQYF; CDR3 DNA: TGTGCCATCAGCCTTACAACAGAATCTAGCACAGATACGCAGTATTTT
V gene: TRBV28; D gene: NA; J gene: TRBJ1-3; CDR3 protein: CASTSAGWRSSGNTIYF; CDR3 DNA: TGTGCCAGCACTTCCGCGGGCTGGAGATCCTCTGGAAACACCATATATTTT
V gene: TRBV11-3; D gene: TRBD2; J gene: TRBJ2-1; CDR3 protein: CASSKTSGREGSYNEQFF; CDR3 DNA: TGTGCCAGCAGCAAGACTAGCGGGAGAGAGGGCTCCTACAATGAGCAGTTCTTC
V gene: TRBV5-1; D gene: TRBD2; J gene: TRBJ2-2; CDR3 protein: CASSPLGRGGELFF; CDR3 DNA: TGCGCCAGCAGCCCCCTGGGGAGGGGCGGGGAGCTGTTTTTT
V gene: TRBV19; D gene: NA; J gene: TRBJ2-4; CDR3 protein: CASSLSPDYSKNIQYF; CDR3 DNA: TGTGCCAGTAGTCTTTCACCCGACTACTCCAAAAACATTCAGTACTTC
V gene: TRBV18; D gene: NA; J gene: TRBJ1-2; CDR3 protein: CASSPNSDRSYGYTF; CDR3 DNA: TGTGCCAGCTCACCAAACAGTGACAGGAGCTATGGCTACACCTTC
V gene: TRBV4-1; D gene: TRBD1; J gene: TRBJ2-7; CDR3 protein: CASSRSQDRGHEQYF; CDR3 DNA: TGCGCCAGCAGCCGATCTCAGGACAGGGGGCACGAGCAGTACTTC
V gene: TRBV29-1; D gene: TRBD2; J gene: TRBJ2-7; CDR3 protein: CSVKVGLAGGYEQYF; CDR3 DNA: TGCAGCGTTAAGGTGGGACTAGCGGGAGGTTACGAGCAGTACTTC
V gene: TRBV29-1; D gene: TRBD2; J gene: TRBJ2-2; CDR3 protein: CSVTGLAGATGELFF; CDR3 DNA: TGCAGCGTTACGGGACTAGCGGGAGCGACCGGGGAGCTGTTTTTT
V gene: TRBV14; D gene: NA; J gene: TRBJ2-7; CDR3 protein: CASSQYPGALSYEQYF; CDR3 DNA: TGTGCCAGCAGCCAATACCCAGGGGCGTTATCCTACGAGCAGTACTTC
V gene: TRBV7-2; D gene: TRBD1; J gene: TRBJ1-2; CDR3 protein: CASSLRFGDRGRDGYTF; CDR3 DNA: TGTGCCAGCAGCTTAAGGTTCGGGGACAGGGGCAGGGATGGCTACACCTTC
V gene: TRBV28; D gene: TRBD2; J gene: TRBJ2-7; CDR3 protein: CASSSSSGVFYEQYF; CDR3 DNA: TGTGCCAGCAGTTCCTCTAGCGGAGTCTTTTACGAGCAGTACTTC
V gene: TRBV7-8; D gene: TRBD2; J gene: TRBJ2-5; CDR3 protein: CASSLEGAYSGGTQYF; CDR3 DNA: TGTGCCAGCAGCTTAGAGGGCGCATACTCGGGGGGGACCCAGTACTTC
V gene: TRBV4-3; D gene: NA; J gene: TRBJ1-3; CDR3 protein: CASSQDRRGATGNTIYF; CDR3 DNA: TGCGCCAGCAGCCAAGACCGCCGGGGGGCAACTGGAAACACCATATATTTT
V gene: TRBV5-6; D gene: NA; J gene: TRBJ2-5; CDR3 protein: CASSRRQGGGTQYF; CDR3 DNA: TGTGCCAGCAGCCGCCGACAGGGAGGCGGGACCCAGTACTTC
V gene: TRBV5-1; D gene: TRBD2; J gene: TRBJ2-1; CDR3 protein: CASRLRLAGGPFNEQFF; CDR3 DNA: TGCGCCAGCAGGCTAAGACTAGCGGGAGGGCCTTTCAATGAGCAGTTCTTC
V gene: TRBV6-5; D gene: NA; J gene: TRBJ1-2; CDR3 protein: CASSSPTENYGYTF; CDR3 DNA: TGTGCCAGCAGTTCCCCGACAGAAAACTATGGCTACACCTTC
V gene: TRBV10-3; D gene: TRBD1; J gene: TRBJ2-7; CDR3 protein: CAISENRGRPTNEQYF; CDR3 DNA: TGTGCCATCAGTGAAAACAGGGGGCGGCCAACTAACGAGCAGTACTTC
V gene: TRBV5-6; D gene: TRBD1; J gene: TRBJ2-5; CDR3 protein: CASSGGTGAETQYF; CDR3 DNA: TGTGCCAGCAGCGGGGGGACAGGGGCAGAGACCCAGTACTTC
V gene: TRBV10-3; D gene: TRBD1; J gene: TRBJ2-6; CDR3 protein: CAISELGQTGANVLTF; CDR3 DNA: TGTGCCATCAGTGAGCTGGGACAGACTGGGGCCAACGTCCTGACTTTC
V gene: TRBV13; D gene: NA; J gene: TRBJ1-5; CDR3 protein: CASSLGGANQPQHF; CDR3 DNA: TGTGCCAGCAGCTTAGGGGGCGCGAATCAGCCCCAGCATTTT
V gene: TRBV11-3; D gene: NA; J gene: TRBJ2-7; CDR3 protein: CASSLGESYEQYF; CDR3 DNA: TGTGCCAGCAGCTTAGGAGAGTCCTACGAGCAGTACTTC
V gene: TRBV28; D gene: NA; J gene: TRBJ1-1; CDR3 protein: CASSITSGNTEAFF; CDR3 DNA: TGTGCCAGCAGTATCACCTCGGGGAACACTGAAGCTTTCTTT
V gene: TRBV29-1; D gene: TRBD1; J gene: TRBJ2-7; CDR3 protein: CSVDLTGGVYEQYF; CDR3 DNA: TGCAGCGTTGACCTGACAGGGGGCGTATACGAGCAGTACTTC
V gene: TRBV10-3; D gene: NA; J gene: TRBJ2-1; CDR3 protein: CAISEQGDEQFF; CDR3 DNA: TGTGCCATCAGTGAGCAAGGAGATGAGCAGTTCTTC
V gene: TRBV7-2; D gene: TRBD2; J gene: TRBJ2-7; CDR3 protein: CATTTSGGGLEQYF; CDR3 DNA: TGTGCCACCACAACTAGCGGAGGAGGGCTCGAGCAGTACTTC
V gene: TRBV6-6; D gene: TRBD1; J gene: TRBJ1-5; CDR3 protein: CASSKDREDQPQHF; CDR3 DNA: TGTGCCAGCAGTAAAGACAGGGAAGATCAGCCCCAGCATTTT
V gene: TRBV5-6; D gene: TRBD1; J gene: TRBJ1-5; CDR3 protein: CASSLGQVNQPQHF; CDR3 DNA: TGTGCCAGCAGTTTGGGACAGGTCAATCAGCCCCAGCATTTT
V gene: TRBV2; D gene: TRBD2; J gene: TRBJ2-7; CDR3 protein: CASSQSGGQTYEQYF; CDR3 DNA: TGTGCCAGCAGCCAAAGCGGGGGGCAGACCTACGAGCAGTACTTC
V gene: TRBV5-1; D gene: TRBD2; J gene: TRBJ2-5; CDR3 protein: CASSLGSGQETQYF; CDR3 DNA: TGCGCCAGCAGCTTGGGTAGCGGGCAAGAGACCCAGTACTTC
V gene: TRBV15; D gene: NA; J gene: TRBJ2-7; CDR3 protein: CATSRGGRVGAEQYF; CDR3 DNA: TGTGCCACCAGCAGGGGTGGGAGGGTGGGGGCCGAGCAGTACTTC
V gene: TRBV4-2; D gene: NA; J gene: TRBJ1-1; CDR3 protein: CASSSAALNTEAFF; CDR3 DNA: TGTGCCAGCAGCTCCGCGGCGCTGAACACTGAAGCTTTCTTT